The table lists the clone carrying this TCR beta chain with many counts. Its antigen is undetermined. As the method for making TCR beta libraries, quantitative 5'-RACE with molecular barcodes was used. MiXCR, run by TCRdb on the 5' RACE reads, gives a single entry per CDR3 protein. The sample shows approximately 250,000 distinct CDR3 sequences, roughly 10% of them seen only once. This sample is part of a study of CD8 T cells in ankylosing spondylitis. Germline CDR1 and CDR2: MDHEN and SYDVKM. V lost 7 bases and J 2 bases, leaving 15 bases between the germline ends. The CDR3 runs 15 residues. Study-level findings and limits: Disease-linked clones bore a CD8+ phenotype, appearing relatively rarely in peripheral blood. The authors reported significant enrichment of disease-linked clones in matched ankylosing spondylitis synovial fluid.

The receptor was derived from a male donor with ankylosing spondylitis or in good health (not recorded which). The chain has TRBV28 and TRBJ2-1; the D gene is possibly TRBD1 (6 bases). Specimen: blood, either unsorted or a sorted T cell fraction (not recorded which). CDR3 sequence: CASKTSGVTYNEQFF. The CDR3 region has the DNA TGTGCCAGCAAAACCTCAGGGGTTACCTACAATGAGCAGTTCTTC.